These 19 T cell receptor beta chains came from one sample sequenced in a study of blood T cell repertoires in COVID-19. The table came from immunoSEQ multiplex PCR; TCRdb's copy has only in-frame clones and leaves some out. The data show more than 90,000 clones, around 84% seen once. The sample comprised peripheral blood. Source of these receptors: a woman in her 70s with active or convalescent COVID-19.

A note on this clone: Its ends do not fully match the called genes, so a read error is possible. The rearrangement links TRBV7-7 to TRBJ2-5; D perhaps matches TRBD1 (6 bases). Germline V gene data show CDR1 as SSHAT and CDR2 as FNYEAQ (reference sequence). The CDR3 consists of 13 residues. CDR3 protein: CASSPAKGVTQYF. The CDR3 nucleotides read TGTGCTAGCAGCCCCGCGAAGGGGGTGACCCAGTACTTC.

This chain links TRBV7-2 with TRBJ2-6; D is unclear. Germline lookup yields CDR1 SGHTA and CDR2 FQGNSA. The CDR3 totals 15 residues. Trimming cost V 3 bases and J 0 bases, with 6 bases left between them. CDR3: CASSFEVSGANVLTF. The CDR3 DNA follows: TGTGCCAGCAGCTTTGAGGTCTCTGGGGCCAACGTCCTGACTTTC.

The chain couples TRBV2 to TRBJ2-5; 14 bases are a match to TRBD2. V shed 1 base and J 0 bases; nucleotides not matched to a gene: 4. Germline V lookup: CDR1 SNHLY, CDR2 FYNNEI. The CDR3 runs to 18 residues. The CDR3 sequence is CASSEGTSGRWDQETQYF. For the CDR3, the DNA is TGTGCCAGCAGTGAAGGGACTAGCGGGAGGTGGGACCAAGAGACCCAGTACTTC.

V gene TRBV30 combines with J gene TRBJ1-2; D uncertain. V lost 8 bases, J lost 4 bases, and 14 bases lay in between. Germline V CDR1 and CDR2: GTSNPN, SVGIG (reference sequence). The CDR3 spans 12 residues. This CDR3 reads CASQKYPYGYTF. The CDR3, as DNA: TGTGCCAGCCAAAAATACCCCTATGGCTACACCTTC.

V gene TRBV3-1 (or the pseudogene TRBV3-2) combines with J gene TRBJ1-3, with D maybe TRBD1 (5 bases). Germline CDR1 is LGHDT and CDR2 is YNNKEL (reference sequence). Trimming removed 3 bases at V and 2 bases at J, with 14 bases between. CDR3 length: 16 residues. The CDR3 coding sequence is TGTGCCAGCAGCCAGGCCCAGTGGGGCGCTGGAAACACCATATATTTT. Residues: CASSQAQWGAGNTIYF.

V and J are TRBV9 and TRBJ2-2; D may be TRBD2 (5 bases). The germline CDR1 and CDR2 sequences are SGDLS and YYNGEE. V was pared by 3 bases and J by 1 base, with 10 bases between. This CDR3 region has 15 residues. The CDR3 is CASSGRAENTGELFF. In nucleotides, the CDR3 is TGTGCCAGCAGCGGAAGAGCGGAGAACACCGGGGAGCTGTTTTTT.

This clone appeared once. The rearrangement joins TRBV7-2 to TRBJ1-5; 7 bases align to TRBD1. The CDR3 is made up of 16 amino acids. V was pared by 2 bases and J by 1 base, with 5 bases of the junction left unmatched. CDR1 SGHTA and CDR2 FQGNSA come from the germline V gene. CDR3 in amino acids: CASSLQPGQSNQPQHF. The CDR3 DNA follows: TGTGCCAGCAGCTTACAACCGGGACAGAGCAATCAGCCCCAGCATTTT.

The V call is TRBV24-1, the J call TRBJ1-4; tentative D call: TRBD1 (5 bases). CDR3 size: 15 residues. Germline values: CDR1 KGHDR, CDR2 SFDVKD. Between the trimmed V and J ends, which lost 3 bases and 8 bases, there was a span of 15 bases. The DNA of the CDR3 is TGTGCCACCAGTGATCCGAGCGGGGCGCCCGAAAAACTGTTTTTT. It codes for CATSDPSGAPEKLFF.

Here the CDR3 reads CASKTGLNQPQHF. DNA of the CDR3: TGTGCCAGCAAGACAGGGTTGAATCAGCCCCAGCATTTT. The rearrangement uses TRBV2 and TRBJ1-5, with 7 positions matching TRBD1. The V segment lost 7 bases and the J segment 4 bases; nucleotides outside the gene matches: 4. CDR1 and CDR2 from the germline V gene are SNHLY and FYNNEI. CDR3 length: 13 amino acids.

The V gene is TRBV19, the J gene TRBJ1-4, with 8 bases aligning to TRBD1. Germline values: CDR1 LNHDA, CDR2 SQIVND (reference sequence). V was clipped by 8 bases and J by 7 bases; unmatched bases: 18. This CDR3 is 17 amino acids long. DNA for the CDR3: TGTGCCAGTCACCCGGGACAGGCGCCGCCTTATCGTGAAAAACTGTTTTTT. Translated, it gives CASHPGQAPPYREKLFF.

This rearrangement joins TRBV7-2 to TRBJ2-1, with TRBD2 matching over 8 bases. Germline V gene sequence: CDR1 SGHTA, CDR2 FQGNSA. J gave up 10 bases and V 1 base, and 9 bases lay outside the gene matches. There are 15 residues in the CDR3. In DNA, the CDR3 is TGTGCCAGCAGCTTAGGACTAGCGAGTTCTGGAGAGCAGTTCTTC. This translates into CASSLGLASSGEQFF. The full variable domain, rest sourced from reference TRBV7-2 and TRBJ2-1, is GAGVSQSPSNKVTEKGKDVELRCDPISGHTALYWYRQSLGQGLEFLIYFQGNSAPDKSGLPSDRFSAERTGGSVSTLTIQRTQQEDSAVYLCASSLGLASSGEQFFGPGTRLTVL.

The chain employs TRBV30 and TRBJ2-7, with 11 bases lining up with TRBD2. V dropped 3 bases and J dropped 9; count of bases not matched to a gene: 10. CDR3 length equals 14 residues. The V gene's germline CDR1 is GTSNPN and CDR2 SVGIG (reference sequence). The CDR3, as DNA: TGTGCCTGGAGCGGGACTAGCGGAACCTCCGGGCAGTACTTC. Its translation: CAWSGTSGTSGQYF. The full variable domain, its missing parts supplied by reference TRBV30 and TRBJ2-7, is SQTIHQWPATLVQPVGSPLSLECTVEGTSNPNLYWYRQAAGRGLQLLFYSVGIGQISSEVPQNLSASRPQDRQFILSSKKLLLSDSGFYLCAWSGTSGTSGQYFGPGTRLTVT.

This clone appeared many times. The CDR3 is CASSEGQGRSNQPQHF. In nucleotides, the CDR3 is TGTGCCAGCAGTGAAGGCCAGGGAAGGAGCAATCAGCCCCAGCATTTT. V is TRBV6-1 and J is TRBJ1-5, with TRBD1 as a possible D gene (5 bases). The CDR3 is 16 residues long. Trimming removed 1 base at V and 1 base at J, with 11 bases between. Looked up from germline, CDR1 is MNHNS and CDR2 is SASEGT.

The chain couples TRBV5-5 to TRBJ1-6, with D hard to call. CDR3 length: 11 amino acids. The V end lost 0 bases, the J end lost 15 bases, and 7 bases lay between the germline ends. Germline assignment: CDR1 SGHKS and CDR2 YYEKEE (reference sequence). The CDR3 region is CASSLDTLLHF. The CDR3 bases are TGTGCCAGCAGCTTGGACACCCTCCTCCACTTT. Full variable domain (missing parts from reference TRBV5-5 and TRBJ1-6): DAGVTQSPTHLIKTRGQQVTLRCSPISGHKSVSWYQQVLGQGPQFIFQYYEKEERGRGNFPDRFSARQFPNYSSELNVNALLLGDSALYLCASSLDTLLHFGNGTRLTVT.

The chain links TRBV28 to TRBJ1-1; D uncertain. Trimming stripped 8 bases from V and 0 bases from J, with 13 bases between. CDR1 is MDHEN, CDR2 SYDVKM, per germline. The CDR3 is 14 residues long. The CDR3 sequence is CASPRCAMNTEAFF. The CDR3 coding sequence is TGTGCCAGCCCACGGTGCGCAATGAACACTGAAGCTTTCTTT.

This rearrangement joins TRBV14 to TRBJ1-2, with D possibly matching TRBD1 (5 bases). V was trimmed by 3 bases and J by 1 base, leaving 12 bases between them. Germline V gives CDR1 SGHDN, CDR2 FVKESK. This CDR3 is built from 15 residues. CDR3 in amino acids: CASSQRTGFNYGYTF. Written as DNA, the CDR3 is TGTGCCAGCAGCCAGCGTACAGGTTTTAACTATGGCTACACCTTC. Drawing the rest from reference TRBV14 and TRBJ1-2, the complete variable domain is EAGVTQFPSHSVIEKGQTVTLRCDPISGHDNLYWYRRVMGKEIKFLLHFVKESKQDESGMPNNRFLAERTGGTYSTLKVQPAELEDSGVYFCASSQRTGFNYGYTFGSGTRLTVV.

The CDR3 region has the DNA TGTGCCAGCAGCTTGTCGTGGCAGGCGAACACCGGGGAGCTGTTTTTT. Translation: CASSLSWQANTGELFF. V is TRBV5-4 and J is TRBJ2-2; D gene unclear. Trimming cost V 1 base and J 0 bases, with 10 bases left between them. The CDR3 totals 16 residues. In germline, CDR1 is SGHNT, CDR2 YYREEE (reference sequence).

The chain recombines TRBV24-1 with TRBJ1-5; 7 nucleotides align to TRBD1. The germline V gene has CDR1 KGHDR and CDR2 SFDVKD. V shed 11 bases, J shed 0 bases, and the junction held 15 bases outside the gene matches. The CDR3 has 17 residues. The CDR3 reads CAIRFRGAIYSNQPQHF. The CDR3 DNA follows: TGTGCCATTAGGTTCAGGGGGGCTATATATAGCAATCAGCCCCAGCATTTT.

This rearrangement joins TRBV18 to TRBJ1-6, with 10 nucleotides matching TRBD1. V gave up 2 bases and J gave up 9 bases; unmatched junction bases: 4. There are 15 residues in the CDR3. The germline gives CDR1 KGHSH, CDR2 LQKENI. This CDR3 reads CASSPNRDRGSPLHF. Here the CDR3 DNA reads TGTGCCAGCTCACCAAACCGGGACAGGGGTTCACCCCTCCACTTT.